This T cell receptor beta chain was captured in a study of beta chain features in type 1 diabetes. The study's findings and limits: Possible PCR preference for shorter templates applied equally to patients and controls. Lower insertion and higher deletion counts appeared at VDJ junctions in type 1 diabetes patients.

V was shortened by 0 bases and J by 4 bases, with 13 bases between the two germline ends. Germline V gives CDR1 SGDLS, CDR2 YYNGEE. The CDR3 is 15 residues long. Sorting produced populations that all topped 98% purity. The sample holds a few counts of this clone. Antigen unknown. The authors reverse transcribed all of the isolated RNA, so sequencing captured expressed TCRB transcripts. Several million reads were obtained on average from naive, central memory and regulatory T cell samples. TCRdb's copy holds only in-frame clones and misses some; the assay was immunoSEQ multiplex PCR. The table has 500,000 to 700,000 clones, around 15% seen once.

The J gene is TRBJ2-5, the V gene TRBV9, with D possibly TRBD2 on 5 matching bases. Sequenced: naive CD4+ T cells from blood. The TCR sequence derives from a man aged 18 to 29 in good health. The CDR3 loop is CASSVAPSLGETQYF. The CDR3 nucleotides are TGTGCCAGCAGCGTAGCCCCTAGCCTGGGAGAGACCCAGTACTTC.